The 8 T cell receptor beta chains below come from one sample, sequenced in a study of beta chain features in type 1 diabetes. Expressed TCRB transcripts were sequenced because the isolated RNA had all been reverse transcribed beforehand. The data were produced by immunoSEQ multiplex PCR, yet TCRdb's version contains in-frame clones alone and is incomplete. The repertoire includes some 180,000 clones, around 13% of them detected once, and 0.62% sits in the top ten. Source material: central memory CD4+ T cells from blood. The receptors stem from a woman aged 18-35 years in good health.

V usage is TRBV18 and J usage is TRBJ1-4, with 7 bases matching TRBD1. Germline V lookup: CDR1 KGHSH, CDR2 LQKENI. Trimming took 6 bases from V and 5 from J; bases not matched to a gene: 9. The CDR3 is 15 residues long. The CDR3 loop is CASSAPGQQNEKLFF. The CDR3 coding sequence is TGTGCCAGCTCCGCGCCGGGACAGCAAAATGAAAAACTGTTTTTT.

This clone was counted a few times. V gene TRBV5-1 combines with J gene TRBJ1-1; D ambiguous. CDR3 length: 14 amino acids. V was shortened by 4 bases and J by 5 bases, with 15 bases between the two germline ends. Germline V lookup: CDR1 SGHRS, CDR2 YFSETQ. The CDR3 reads CASSRSSGETEAFF. As DNA, the CDR3 is TGCGCCAGCAGCCGCTCCTCCGGTGAGACTGAAGCTTTCTTT.

This clone came up a few times. The rearrangement joins TRBV15 to TRBJ2-3; 7 positions match TRBD2. With 2 bases clipped from V and 4 bases from J, the junction kept 12 bases outside the gene matches. Germline V gene sequence: CDR1 LNHNV, CDR2 YYDKDF (reference sequence). The CDR3 has 17 residues. The CDR3 DNA reads as TGTGCCACCAGCAGATCCCGACTAGCTAGTTTCGCAGATACGCAGTATTTT. Its protein is CATSRSRLASFADTQYF.

This clone was observed a handful of times. This chain joins TRBV30 and TRBJ2-3, with D perhaps TRBD2 (6 bases). The CDR3 contains 13 residues. Germline CDR1 GTSNPN, CDR2 SVGIG (reference sequence). V lost 3 bases and J lost 1, with 8 bases in between. The CDR3, as DNA: TGTGCCTGGAGAGGAGGGGGCACAGATACGCAGTATTTT. Protein product: CAWRGGGTDTQYF.

The table lists this clone with a few counts. J is TRBJ2-2 and V is TRBV5-1; D might be TRBD1 (6 bases). The germline gives CDR1 SGHRS, CDR2 YFSETQ. Trimming took off 4 bases at V and 3 bases at J, with 13 bases between the two ends. The CDR3 runs to 15 residues. CDR3 sequence: CASSATGFDTGELFF. In DNA, the CDR3 is TGCGCCAGCAGCGCCACAGGGTTCGACACCGGGGAGCTGTTTTTT.

The chain links TRBV25-1 to TRBJ2-7, with D maybe TRBD1 (5 bases). Trimming left V 8 bases short and J 3 bases short, with 14 bases between. The CDR3 consists of 13 residues. The germline gives CDR1 MGHDK, CDR2 SYGVNS. CDR3 DNA sequence: TGTGCCAGCGGGCGGCAGGGATACTACGAGCAGTACTTC. Amino acid sequence: CASGRQGYYEQYF.

This clone was found a few times. This chain joins TRBV29-1 and TRBJ2-5; D remains ambiguous. Germline-derived CDR1 and CDR2 are SQVTM and ANQGSEA. The CDR3 contains 10 residues. V lost 2 bases, J lost 6 bases, and 4 bases lay in between. Here the CDR3 reads CSVEYKTQYF. The DNA for the CDR3 is TGCAGCGTTGAATATAAGACCCAGTACTTC.

This clone was observed a handful of times. The CDR3 loop reads CASSVQQGNTIYF. The DNA for the CDR3 is TGTGCCAGCAGTGTCCAACAGGGAAACACCATATATTTT. The V gene is TRBV27, the J gene TRBJ1-3; D call uncertain. V lost 5 bases to trimming and J lost 4 bases, with 9 bases between them. The CDR3 spans 13 residues. CDR1 is MNHEY and CDR2 is SMNVEV in the germline V gene (reference sequence).